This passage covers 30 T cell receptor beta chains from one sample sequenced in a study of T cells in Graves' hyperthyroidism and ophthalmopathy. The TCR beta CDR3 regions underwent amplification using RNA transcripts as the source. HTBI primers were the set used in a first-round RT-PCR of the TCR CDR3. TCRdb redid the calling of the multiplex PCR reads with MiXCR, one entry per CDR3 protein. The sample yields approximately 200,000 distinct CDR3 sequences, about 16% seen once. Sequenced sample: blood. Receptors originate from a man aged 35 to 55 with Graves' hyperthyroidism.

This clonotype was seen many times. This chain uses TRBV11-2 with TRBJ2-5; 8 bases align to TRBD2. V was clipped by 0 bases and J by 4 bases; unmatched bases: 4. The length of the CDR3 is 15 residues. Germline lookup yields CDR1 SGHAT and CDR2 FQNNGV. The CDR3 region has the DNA TGTGCCAGCAGCTTAGAGGCGGGGGGTGGAGAGACCCAGTACTTC. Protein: CASSLEAGGGETQYF.

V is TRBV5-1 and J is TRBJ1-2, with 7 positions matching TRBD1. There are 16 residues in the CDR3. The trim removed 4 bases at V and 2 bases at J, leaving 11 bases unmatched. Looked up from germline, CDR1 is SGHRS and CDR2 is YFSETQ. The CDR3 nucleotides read TGCGCCAGCAGCCCGGAGTGGGGACAGCAGAACTATGGCTACACCTTC. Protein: CASSPEWGQQNYGYTF. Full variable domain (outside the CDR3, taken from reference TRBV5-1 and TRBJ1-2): KAGVTQTPRYLIKTRGQQVTLSCSPISGHRSVSWYQQTPGQGLQFLFEYFSETQRNKGNFPGRFSGRQFSNSRSEMNVSTLELGDSALYLCASSPEWGQQNYGYTFGSGTRLTVV.

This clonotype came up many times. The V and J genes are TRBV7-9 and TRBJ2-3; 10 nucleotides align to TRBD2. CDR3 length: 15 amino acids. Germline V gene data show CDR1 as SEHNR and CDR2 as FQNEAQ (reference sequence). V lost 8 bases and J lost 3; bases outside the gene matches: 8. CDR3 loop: CASLPGSGGTDTQYF. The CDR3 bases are TGTGCCAGCCTCCCGGGTAGCGGGGGGACAGATACGCAGTATTTT.

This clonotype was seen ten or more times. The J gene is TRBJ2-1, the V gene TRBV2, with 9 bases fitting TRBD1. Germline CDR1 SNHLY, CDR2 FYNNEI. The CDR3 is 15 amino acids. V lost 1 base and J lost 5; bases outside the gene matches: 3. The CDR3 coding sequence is TGTGCCAGCAGTGAAGACAGGGGGCGTCACAATGAGCAGTTCTTC. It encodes CASSEDRGRHNEQFF.

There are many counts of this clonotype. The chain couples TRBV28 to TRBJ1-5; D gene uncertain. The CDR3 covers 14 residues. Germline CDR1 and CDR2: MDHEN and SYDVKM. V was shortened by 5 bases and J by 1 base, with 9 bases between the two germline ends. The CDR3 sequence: CASSLRSSNQPQHF. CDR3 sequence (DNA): TGTGCCAGCAGTCTTAGGAGCAGCAATCAGCCCCAGCATTTT. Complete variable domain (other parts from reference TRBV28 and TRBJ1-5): DVKVTQSSRYLVKRTGEKVFLECVQDMDHENMFWYRQDPGLGLRLIYFSYDVKMKEKGDIPEGYSVSREKKERFSLILESASTNQTSMYLCASSLRSSNQPQHFGDGTRLSIL.

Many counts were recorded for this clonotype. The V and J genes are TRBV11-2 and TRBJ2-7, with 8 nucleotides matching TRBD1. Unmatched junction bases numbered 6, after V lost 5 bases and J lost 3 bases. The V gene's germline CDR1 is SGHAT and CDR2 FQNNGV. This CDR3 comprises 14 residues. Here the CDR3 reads CASSNRDRFYEQYF. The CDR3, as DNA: TGTGCCAGCAGCAACCGGGACAGGTTCTACGAGCAGTACTTC.

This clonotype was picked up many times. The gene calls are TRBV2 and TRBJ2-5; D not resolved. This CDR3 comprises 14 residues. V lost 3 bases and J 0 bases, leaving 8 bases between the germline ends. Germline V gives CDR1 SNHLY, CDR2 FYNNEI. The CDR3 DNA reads TGTGCCAGCAGTGATGGGGAATACCAAGAGACCCAGTACTTC. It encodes CASSDGEYQETQYF.

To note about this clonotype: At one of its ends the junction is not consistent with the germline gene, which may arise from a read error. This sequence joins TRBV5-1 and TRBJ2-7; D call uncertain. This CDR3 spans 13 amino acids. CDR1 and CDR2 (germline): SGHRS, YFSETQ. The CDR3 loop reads CVSSPGPSYEQYF. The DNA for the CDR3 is TGCGTCAGCAGCCCTGGACCGAGCTACGAGCAGTACTTC.

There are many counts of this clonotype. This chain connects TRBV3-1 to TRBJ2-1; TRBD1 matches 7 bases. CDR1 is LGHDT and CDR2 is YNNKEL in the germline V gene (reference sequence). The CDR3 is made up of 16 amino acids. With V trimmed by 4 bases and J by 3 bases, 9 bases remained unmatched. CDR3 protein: CASSLLYQGDYNEQFF. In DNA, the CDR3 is TGTGCCAGCAGCCTACTCTATCAGGGGGACTACAATGAGCAGTTCTTC.

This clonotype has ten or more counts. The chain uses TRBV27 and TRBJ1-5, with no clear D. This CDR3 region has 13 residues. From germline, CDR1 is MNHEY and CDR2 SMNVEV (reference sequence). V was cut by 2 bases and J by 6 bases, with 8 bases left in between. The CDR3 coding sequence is TGTGCCAGCAGTTTACAAGGGCCTCAGCCCCAGCATTTT. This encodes CASSLQGPQPQHF.

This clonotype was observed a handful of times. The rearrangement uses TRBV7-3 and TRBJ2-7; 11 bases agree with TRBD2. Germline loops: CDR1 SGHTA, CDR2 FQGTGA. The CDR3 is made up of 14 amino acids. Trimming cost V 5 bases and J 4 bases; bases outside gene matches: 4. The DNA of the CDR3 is TGTGCCAGCAGCCGACTAGCGGGGCGGTACGAGCAGTACTTC. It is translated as CASSRLAGRYEQYF.

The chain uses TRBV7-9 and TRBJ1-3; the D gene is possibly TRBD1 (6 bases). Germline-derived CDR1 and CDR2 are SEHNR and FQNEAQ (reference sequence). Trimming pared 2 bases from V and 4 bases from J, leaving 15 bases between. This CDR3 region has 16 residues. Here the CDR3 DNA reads TGTGCCAGCAGCTTAAGGTTTGGGGGGCCCGGAAACACCATATATTTT. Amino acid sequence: CASSLRFGGPGNTIYF.

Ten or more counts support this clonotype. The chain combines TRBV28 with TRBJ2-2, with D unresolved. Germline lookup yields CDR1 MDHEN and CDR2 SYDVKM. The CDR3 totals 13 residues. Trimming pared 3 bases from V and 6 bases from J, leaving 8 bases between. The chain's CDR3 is CASSFFGPGELFF. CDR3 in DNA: TGTGCCAGCAGTTTTTTCGGCCCCGGGGAGCTGTTTTTT. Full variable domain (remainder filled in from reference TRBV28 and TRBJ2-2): DVKVTQSSRYLVKRTGEKVFLECVQDMDHENMFWYRQDPGLGLRLIYFSYDVKMKEKGDIPEGYSVSREKKERFSLILESASTNQTSMYLCASSFFGPGELFFGEGSRLTVL.

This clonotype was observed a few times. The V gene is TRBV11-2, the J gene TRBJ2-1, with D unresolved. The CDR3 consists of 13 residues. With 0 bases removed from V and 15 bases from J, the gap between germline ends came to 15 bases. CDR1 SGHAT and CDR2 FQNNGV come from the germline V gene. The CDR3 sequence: CASSLEVHLSTFF. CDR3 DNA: TGTGCCAGCAGCTTAGAGGTTCACCTCAGCACGTTCTTC.

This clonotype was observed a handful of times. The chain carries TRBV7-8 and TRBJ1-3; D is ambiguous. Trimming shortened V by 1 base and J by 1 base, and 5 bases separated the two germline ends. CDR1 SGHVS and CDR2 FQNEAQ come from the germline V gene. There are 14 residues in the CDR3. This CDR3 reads CASSLGQSGNTIYF. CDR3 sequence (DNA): TGTGCCAGCAGCTTAGGGCAGTCTGGAAACACCATATATTTT.

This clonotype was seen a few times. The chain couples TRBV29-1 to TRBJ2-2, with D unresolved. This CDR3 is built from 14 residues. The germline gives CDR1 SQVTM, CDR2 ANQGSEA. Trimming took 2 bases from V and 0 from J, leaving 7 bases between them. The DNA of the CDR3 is TGCAGCGTTGAAAAGGCTTCGAACACCGGGGAGCTGTTTTTT. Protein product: CSVEKASNTGELFF.

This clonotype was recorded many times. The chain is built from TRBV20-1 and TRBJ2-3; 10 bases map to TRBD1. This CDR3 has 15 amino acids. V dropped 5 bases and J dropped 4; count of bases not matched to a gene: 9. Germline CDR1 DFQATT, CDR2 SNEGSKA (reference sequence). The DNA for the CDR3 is TGCAGTGCTTTTGACAGGGGGCTGTTCGCAGATACGCAGTATTTT. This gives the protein CSAFDRGLFADTQYF.

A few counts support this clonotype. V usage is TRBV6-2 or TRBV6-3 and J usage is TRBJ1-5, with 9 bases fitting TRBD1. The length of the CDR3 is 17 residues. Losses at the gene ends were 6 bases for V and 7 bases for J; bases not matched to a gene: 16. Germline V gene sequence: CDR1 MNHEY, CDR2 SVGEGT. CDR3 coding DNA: TGTGCCAGCAGCGGCTCTGGGACAGGGAGGTTGTGGCAGCCCCAGCATTTT. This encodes CASSGSGTGRLWQPQHF.

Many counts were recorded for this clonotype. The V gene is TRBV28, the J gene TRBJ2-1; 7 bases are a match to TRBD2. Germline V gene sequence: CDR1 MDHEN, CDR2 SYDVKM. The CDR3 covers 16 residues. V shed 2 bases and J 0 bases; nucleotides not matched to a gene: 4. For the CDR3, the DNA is TGTGCCAGCAGTTTAATGGGGGGGAGCTCCTACAATGAGCAGTTCTTC. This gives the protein CASSLMGGSSYNEQFF.

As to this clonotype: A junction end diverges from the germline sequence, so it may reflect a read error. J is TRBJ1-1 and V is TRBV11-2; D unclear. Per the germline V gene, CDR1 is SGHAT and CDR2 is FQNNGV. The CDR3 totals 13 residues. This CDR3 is CAGSPTLDTEAFF. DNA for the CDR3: TGTGCCGGCAGCCCTACATTGGACACTGAAGCTTTCTTT.

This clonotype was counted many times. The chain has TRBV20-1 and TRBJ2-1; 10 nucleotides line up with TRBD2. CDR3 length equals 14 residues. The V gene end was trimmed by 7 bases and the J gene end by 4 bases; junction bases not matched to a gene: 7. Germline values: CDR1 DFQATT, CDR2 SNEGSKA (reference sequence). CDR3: CSVYGTSEYNEQFF. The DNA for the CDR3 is TGCAGTGTGTACGGGACTAGCGAGTACAATGAGCAGTTCTTC.

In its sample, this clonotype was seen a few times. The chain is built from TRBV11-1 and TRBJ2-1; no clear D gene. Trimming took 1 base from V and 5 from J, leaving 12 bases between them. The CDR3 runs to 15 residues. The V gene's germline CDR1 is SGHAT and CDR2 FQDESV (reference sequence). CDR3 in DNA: TGTGCCAGCAGCTTAGGGCAGTTCACCCACAATGAGCAGTTCTTC. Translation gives CASSLGQFTHNEQFF. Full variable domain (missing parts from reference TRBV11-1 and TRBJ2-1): EAEVAQSPRYKITEKSQAVAFWCDPISGHATLYWYRQILGQGPELLVQFQDESVVDDSQLPKDRFSAERLKGVDSTLKIQPAELGDSAMYLCASSLGQFTHNEQFFGPGTRLTVL.

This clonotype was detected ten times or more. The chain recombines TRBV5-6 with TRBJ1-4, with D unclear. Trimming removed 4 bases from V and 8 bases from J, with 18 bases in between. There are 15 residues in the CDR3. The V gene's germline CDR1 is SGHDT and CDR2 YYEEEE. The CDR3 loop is CASSRLAETREKLFF. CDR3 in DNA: TGTGCCAGCAGCCGCTTGGCGGAAACGCGGGAAAAACTGTTTTTT. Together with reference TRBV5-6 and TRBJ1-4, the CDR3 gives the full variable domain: DAGVTQSPTHLIKTRGQQVTLRCSPKSGHDTVSWYQQALGQGPQFIFQYYEEEERQRGNFPDRFSGHQFPNYSSELNVNALLLGDSALYLCASSRLAETREKLFFGSGTQLSVL.

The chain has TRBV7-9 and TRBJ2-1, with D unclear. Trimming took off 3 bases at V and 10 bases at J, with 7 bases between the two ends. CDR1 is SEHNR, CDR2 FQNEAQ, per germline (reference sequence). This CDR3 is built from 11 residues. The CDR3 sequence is CASSFTKEQFF. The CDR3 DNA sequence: TGTGCCAGCAGCTTCACCAAGGAGCAGTTCTTC.

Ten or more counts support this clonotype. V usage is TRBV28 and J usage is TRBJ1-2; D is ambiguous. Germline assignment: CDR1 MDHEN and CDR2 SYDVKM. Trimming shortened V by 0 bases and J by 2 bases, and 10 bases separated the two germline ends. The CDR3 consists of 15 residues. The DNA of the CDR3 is TGTGCCAGCAGTTTATGGGGTACCGAGAACTATGGCTACACCTTC. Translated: CASSLWGTENYGYTF.

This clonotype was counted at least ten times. The CDR3 DNA follows: TGCAGTGCAACCGGGACAAGTTATGGCTACACCTTC. It specifies CSATGTSYGYTF. The chain combines TRBV20-1 with TRBJ1-2; a weak D match, TRBD1 (6 bases). The CDR3 is made up of 12 amino acids. Trimming removed 6 bases from V and 5 bases from J, with 13 bases in between. Per the germline V gene, CDR1 is DFQATT and CDR2 is SNEGSKA (reference sequence).

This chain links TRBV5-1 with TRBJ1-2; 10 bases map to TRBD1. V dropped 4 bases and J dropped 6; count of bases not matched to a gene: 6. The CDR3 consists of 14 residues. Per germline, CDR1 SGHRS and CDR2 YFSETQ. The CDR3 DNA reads TGCGCCAGCAGCACCTGGACAGGGGGAGATGGCTACACCTTC. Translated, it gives CASSTWTGGDGYTF.

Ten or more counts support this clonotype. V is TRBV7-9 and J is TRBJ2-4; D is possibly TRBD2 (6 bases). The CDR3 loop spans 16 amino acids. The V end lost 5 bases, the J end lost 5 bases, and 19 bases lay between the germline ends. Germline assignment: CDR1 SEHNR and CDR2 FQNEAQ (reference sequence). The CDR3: CASSPRVAGRQNIQYF. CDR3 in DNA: TGTGCCAGCAGCCCCCGCGTGGCAGGGAGGCAAAACATTCAGTACTTC.

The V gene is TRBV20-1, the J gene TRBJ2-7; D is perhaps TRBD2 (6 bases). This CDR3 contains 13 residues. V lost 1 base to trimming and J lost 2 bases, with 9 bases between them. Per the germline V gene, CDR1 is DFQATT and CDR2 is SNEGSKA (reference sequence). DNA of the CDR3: TGCAGTGCTAGAGGGGACTTGGCCTACGAGCAGTACTTC. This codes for CSARGDLAYEQYF.

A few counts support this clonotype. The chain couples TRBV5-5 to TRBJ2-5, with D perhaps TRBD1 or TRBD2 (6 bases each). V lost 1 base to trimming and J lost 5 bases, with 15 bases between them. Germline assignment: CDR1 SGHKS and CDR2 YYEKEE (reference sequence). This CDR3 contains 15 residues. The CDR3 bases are TGTGCCAGCAGCTTGTTTGGGGGCGGGGAGGAGACCCAGTACTTC. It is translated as CASSLFGGGEETQYF.